The sequence of this T cell receptor (beta chain) was determined in a study of blood T cell repertoires in COVID-19. As originally analysed: Scientists estimated how many nucleated cells there were by amplifying reference gene primers. Sequencing used immunoSEQ multiplex PCR; TCRdb keeps in-frame clones, though not all of them. From that table come the V and J calls and clone size; the DNA was used to work out D and trimming. The sample includes roughly 260,000 clones, over 80% seen only once; the top ten take 1.2%. V lost 6 bases and J lost 4, with 15 bases in between. The CDR3 is 14 residues long. CDR1 is SGHRS and CDR2 is YFSETQ in the germline V gene.

The rearrangement uses TRBV5-1 and TRBJ2-3, with D uncertain. The sample was PBMCs or T cells enriched from blood (not recorded which). The source of this sequence is a human donor in a cohort exposed to, infected with or recovered from COVID-19 (not recorded which). The donor label of this sample is uncertain. Here the CDR3 DNA reads TGCGCCAGCAAATTTGATAGTCCCCCAGATACGCAGTATTTT. As protein: CASKFDSPPDTQYF.